The rows below give T cell receptor beta chains drawn from one sample of a study of blood T cell repertoires in COVID-19. Assay used: immunoSEQ multiplex PCR; TCRdb lists only in-frame clones, some missing. Counted here are roughly 240,000 clones, approximately 86% occurring once; the ten biggest clones make up 3% to 3.5%. The sample taken for sequencing was peripheral blood. Every receptor here comes from a woman aged 25 to 45 who had recovered from COVID-19. CDR3s include the opening cysteine and the closing phenylalanine or tryptophan. Clone size, where shown, is once, few, many, or a class for clones that have expanded.

abundance | j_gene | v_gene | CDR3aa
- | TRBJ2-5 | TRBV11-2 | CASSAHTRVETQYF
- | TRBJ2-3 | TRBV5-1 | CASSLGAGVDTQYF
- | TRBJ2-3 | TRBV11-2 | CASSLGGGPSDTQYF
- | TRBJ2-7 | TRBV11-2 | CASSSLTPWQFAEQYF
- | TRBJ2-1 | TRBV7-3 | CASSGGGTSGSEQFF
once | TRBJ1-5 | TRBV27 | CATSLNHGTGLQPQHF
- | TRBJ2-1 | TRBV5-1 | CATSGGGLSSYNEQFF
once | TRBJ2-7 | TRBV11-2 | CASSPRTVGWYEQYF
- | TRBJ2-1 | TRBV4-1 | CASSPGLAGAGGSEQFF
- | TRBJ1-1 | TRBV2 | CASFRVNTEAFF
once | TRBJ2-3 | TRBV9 | CASSVGTGGNTQYF
- | TRBJ2-3 | TRBV28 | CASSLEIGEGSTDTQYF
- | TRBJ1-2 | TRBV2 | CASSEREGWGYTF
- | TRBJ2-3 | TRBV6-6 | CASMGRGGLLDTQYF
few | TRBJ2-1 | TRBV10-2 | CASRVSGVGGQFF
- | TRBJ2-1 | TRBV4-2 | CASSLGGAALNEQFF
- | TRBJ2-1 | TRBV7-8 | CASSLEGLDHNEQFF
- | TRBJ2-7 | TRBV7-2 | CASSPSGYEQYF
- | TRBJ2-1 | TRBV24-1 | CALQREFYNEQFF
- | TRBJ2-1 | TRBV7-9 | CASSSPGELATRNEQFF
- | TRBJ2-3 | TRBV7-6 | CASSSTGTGVPDTQYF
- | TRBJ2-7 | TRBV4-1 | CASSQEVGGEQYF
- | TRBJ1-5 | TRBV6-1 | CASSDPDRAQHF
once | TRBJ2-2 | TRBV6-1 | CASSESSRAAGELFF
- | TRBJ2-7 | TRBV7-9 | CASSPTTEYEQYF